One sample yielded the 24 T cell receptor beta chains listed below, sequenced in a study of blood T cell repertoires in COVID-19. TCRdb's table, derived via immunoSEQ multiplex PCR, lists solely in-frame clones and lacks some. The sample consists of about 290,000 clones, around 90% of them appearing once. The specimen was peripheral blood. The receptors were sampled from a woman between 40 and 55 years old who had recovered from COVID-19.

The chain carries TRBV14 and TRBJ2-3; 12 nucleotides align to TRBD2. The ends lost 4 bases at V and 6 bases at J; junction bases unmatched: 8. CDR1 is SGHDN, CDR2 FVKESK, per germline. This CDR3 contains 16 residues. The CDR3 sequence: CASSLRLAGVSDTQYF. CDR3 bases: TGTGCCAGCAGCCTCCGACTAGCGGGAGTCTCTGATACGCAGTATTTT.

The chain has TRBV6-6 and TRBJ2-1, with D perhaps matching TRBD2 (7 bases). V was pared by 6 bases and J by 6 bases, with 21 bases between. The CDR3 totals 16 residues. Germline V gives CDR1 MNHNY, CDR2 SVGAGI (reference sequence). The CDR3 region has the DNA TGTGCCAGCAGCCTCCTGGGGGCGGGAGACGCCAATGAGCAGTTCTTC. This codes for CASSLLGAGDANEQFF.

CDR3 amino acids: CASSSGQGAWNEQFF. In DNA, the CDR3 is TGCGCCAGCAGCTCGGGACAGGGGGCCTGGAATGAGCAGTTCTTC. The chain is built from TRBV5-1 and TRBJ2-1; 12 bases are shared with TRBD1. Germline values: CDR1 SGHRS, CDR2 YFSETQ. This CDR3 has 15 residues. Trimming removed 3 bases from V and 7 bases from J; junction bases left unmatched: 5.

This chain links TRBV14 with TRBJ2-3; TRBD2 aligns across 9 bases. J lost 2 bases, V lost 4 bases, and 1 base had no gene match. Germline CDR1 and CDR2: SGHDN and FVKESK. The CDR3 totals 14 residues. This CDR3 reads CASSPSGTTDTQYF. The CDR3 DNA sequence: TGTGCCAGCAGCCCTAGCGGGACCACAGATACGCAGTATTTT.

V gene TRBV7-3 combines with J gene TRBJ2-7, with 10 nucleotides matching TRBD2. CDR3 size: 16 residues. V lost 2 bases to trimming and J lost 4 bases; unmatched junction nucleotides: 8. From germline, CDR1 is SGHTA and CDR2 FQGTGA. The CDR3 reads CASSLDPSGSSYEQYF. DNA of the CDR3: TGTGCCAGCAGCTTAGATCCTAGCGGGAGCTCGTACGAGCAGTACTTC.

This chain connects TRBV27 to TRBJ1-6; D is ambiguous. V was clipped by 3 bases and J by 8 bases, with 17 bases between them. The CDR3 spans 16 residues. Germline loops: CDR1 MNHEY, CDR2 SMNVEV (reference sequence). DNA of the CDR3: TGTGCCAGCAGTTTGCGGGGAGTCCCAGTCGATTCACCCCTCCACTTT. Translated, it gives CASSLRGVPVDSPLHF.

The chain employs TRBV6-2 or TRBV6-3 and TRBJ2-1, with D maybe TRBD2 (5 bases). There are 14 residues in the CDR3. Germline V gene sequence: CDR1 MNHEY, CDR2 SVGEGT. Trimming removed 2 bases at V and 12 bases at J, with 17 bases between. CDR3 loop: CASSYPTEAEGQFF. The CDR3 DNA is TGTGCCAGCAGTTACCCAACGGAGGCAGAAGGGCAGTTCTTC.

This sequence joins TRBV12-3 or TRBV12-4 and TRBJ2-5; 10 bases are a match to TRBD1. The CDR3 has 13 residues. V dropped 7 bases and J dropped 4; count of bases not matched to a gene: 3. The CDR3 DNA reads TGTGCCAGCAACCGACAGGGGGCAGAGACCCAGTACTTC. It translates to CASNRQGAETQYF.

J is TRBJ2-2 and V is TRBV2; 7 positions agree with TRBD1. V lost 6 bases to trimming and J lost 5 bases; unmatched junction nucleotides: 9. There are 15 residues in the CDR3. CDR1 is SNHLY, CDR2 FYNNEI, per germline. CDR3 bases: TGTGCCAGCAGCCCCCTCGCAGGGGGAACCGGGGAGCTGTTTTTT. Residues: CASSPLAGGTGELFF.

This clone was picked up a small number of times. This chain connects TRBV30 to TRBJ1-6; no clear D gene. Looked up from germline, CDR1 is GTSNPN and CDR2 is SVGIG (reference sequence). V lost 3 bases and J 8 bases, leaving 11 bases between the germline ends. The CDR3 runs 13 residues. The CDR3 DNA reads TGTGCCTGGAGCCTCCGTCGGGATTCACCCCTCCACTTT. Translated: CAWSLRRDSPLHF. Based on the CDR3 plus reference TRBV30 and TRBJ1-6, the full variable domain is SQTIHQWPATLVQPVGSPLSLECTVEGTSNPNLYWYRQAAGRGLQLLFYSVGIGQISSEVPQNLSASRPQDRQFILSSKKLLLSDSGFYLCAWSLRRDSPLHFGNGTRLTVT.

This clone has only one observation. The V gene is TRBV7-2, the J gene TRBJ2-3; D remains ambiguous. Germline V gene sequence: CDR1 SGHTA, CDR2 FQGNSA. The CDR3 is made up of 15 amino acids. The V gene lost 2 bases and the J gene lost 5 bases, with 14 bases spanning the gap. The CDR3 DNA reads as TGTGCCAGCAGCTTAATAGCCGCACTGGGAGATACGCAGTATTTT. Amino acids: CASSLIAALGDTQYF.

CDR3 sequence reads: CASSISDRDQETQYF. Here the CDR3 DNA reads TGTGCCAGTAGTATCTCGGACAGGGACCAAGAGACCCAGTACTTC. The chain recombines TRBV19 with TRBJ2-5, with 8 bases matching TRBD1. With 3 bases clipped from V and 0 bases from J, the junction kept 3 bases outside the gene matches. Germline CDR1 LNHDA, CDR2 SQIVND (reference sequence). The CDR3 covers 15 residues.

This chain uses TRBV14 with TRBJ2-5, with 7 bases identical to TRBD1. V lost 3 bases to trimming and J lost 0 bases; unmatched junction nucleotides: 4. The CDR3 has 15 amino acids. Germline CDR1 is SGHDN and CDR2 is FVKESK. CDR3 in DNA: TGTGCCAGCAGCCAGGTAGACAGGGACCAAGAGACCCAGTACTTC. It yields the protein CASSQVDRDQETQYF. Variable domain in full (rest from reference TRBV14 and TRBJ2-5): EAGVTQFPSHSVIEKGQTVTLRCDPISGHDNLYWYRRVMGKEIKFLLHFVKESKQDESGMPNNRFLAERTGGTYSTLKVQPAELEDSGVYFCASSQVDRDQETQYFGPGTRLLVL.

The table lists this clone with a count of one. The chain employs TRBV11-2 and TRBJ1-6; a weak D match, TRBD1 (6 bases). The CDR3 totals 15 residues. V lost 5 bases and J lost 6, with 14 bases in between. Germline V gene data show CDR1 as SGHAT and CDR2 as FQNNGV. CDR3 in amino acids: CASSPRTVPNSPLHF. The CDR3 DNA reads as TGTGCCAGCAGCCCCCGGACAGTCCCTAATTCACCCCTCCACTTT.

The CDR3 sequence: CATSRVADAYEQYF. CDR3 bases: TGTGCCACCAGCAGAGTCGCGGATGCCTACGAGCAGTACTTC. V and J are TRBV15 and TRBJ2-7; D not resolved. In germline, CDR1 is LNHNV, CDR2 YYDKDF (reference sequence). This CDR3 is 14 amino acids long. The germline V and J ends were trimmed by 1 base and 2 bases, with 9 bases remaining between them.

This clone was seen more than once but under ten times. The chain's CDR3 is CASSPPGFGYEQYF. In DNA, the CDR3 is TGTGCCAGCAGCCCCCCGGGGTTTGGCTACGAGCAGTACTTC. J is TRBJ2-7 and V is TRBV7-9; tentative D call: TRBD2 (5 bases). The V end lost 5 bases, the J end lost 3 bases, and 14 bases lay between the germline ends. This CDR3 contains 14 residues. Germline CDR1 is SEHNR and CDR2 is FQNEAQ (reference sequence).

The chain joins TRBV15 to TRBJ1-5, with 9 bases fitting TRBD1. Per germline, CDR1 LNHNV and CDR2 YYDKDF (reference sequence). The CDR3 runs 15 residues. V was clipped by 3 bases and J by 5 bases; unmatched bases: 5. The CDR3 DNA reads as TGTGCCACCAGCAGGGAGGGACAGGGAGATCAGCCCCAGCATTTT. Its translation: CATSREGQGDQPQHF.

Comments on this clone: The junction departs from the called germline gene at one end, perhaps through a read error. The rearrangement uses TRBV7-7 and TRBJ2-5; 7 positions agree with TRBD2. From germline, CDR1 is SSHAT and CDR2 FNYEAQ (reference sequence). The CDR3 has 14 amino acids. The CDR3 here is CASSWGGSQETQYF. The CDR3 DNA is TGTGCTAGCAGCTGGGGGGGATCCCAGGAGACCCAGTACTTC.

This chain links TRBV19 with TRBJ1-1, with 10 bases matching TRBD1. Germline assignment: CDR1 LNHDA and CDR2 SQIVND (reference sequence). V was clipped by 6 bases and J by 4 bases; unmatched bases: 2. The CDR3 spans 13 residues. The CDR3, as DNA: TGTGCCAGTAGAGGACAGGGGGGCACTGAAGCTTTCTTT. This translates into CASRGQGGTEAFF.

The CDR3 DNA sequence: TGTGCCAGCAGCAAAACTGGATTGGGACTATTTGGAAGTAGTGAGCAGTTCTTC. Its translation is CASSKTGLGLFGSSEQFF. J is TRBJ2-1 and V is TRBV11-2; 7 bases agree with TRBD2. The CDR3 totals 18 residues. Per the germline V gene, CDR1 is SGHAT and CDR2 is FQNNGV. V trimming: 5 bases; J trimming: 9 bases; junction bases outside the gene matches: 22.

The chain has TRBV6-5 and TRBJ2-1; D is perhaps TRBD1 (6 bases). The CDR3 is 14 amino acids. V was trimmed by 0 bases and J by 12 bases, leaving 15 bases between them. Germline loops: CDR1 MNHEY, CDR2 SVGAGI. The CDR3 sequence is CASSYSRGEWGQFF. The CDR3 bases are TGTGCCAGCAGTTACTCCAGGGGCGAGTGGGGGCAGTTCTTC.

This clone was recorded only once. The rearrangement links TRBV7-8 to TRBJ2-1, with 14 bases identical to TRBD2. Germline CDR1 reads SGHVS; CDR2 reads FQNEAQ. Trimming cost V 0 bases and J 6 bases; bases outside gene matches: 1. The CDR3 loop spans 16 amino acids. The chain's CDR3 is CASSLAGLAGVNEQFF. The CDR3 nucleotides are TGTGCCAGCAGCTTAGCGGGACTAGCGGGAGTCAATGAGCAGTTCTTC.

The chain combines TRBV5-1 with TRBJ2-2; perhaps TRBD2 as D (5 bases). Germline V lookup: CDR1 SGHRS, CDR2 YFSETQ. CDR3 length: 12 amino acids. Trimming left V 4 bases short and J 9 bases short, with 10 bases between. This CDR3 reads CASSPGGWELFF. CDR3 bases: TGCGCCAGCAGCCCAGGAGGCTGGGAGCTGTTTTTT.

The chain has TRBV2 and TRBJ2-3; no clear D. The V and J ends lost 6 bases and 7 bases respectively, with 8 bases between them. Germline CDR1 SNHLY, CDR2 FYNNEI. The CDR3 contains 11 residues. In DNA, the CDR3 is TGTGCCAGCAGCCCCTCCCATACGCAGTATTTT. As protein: CASSPSHTQYF.